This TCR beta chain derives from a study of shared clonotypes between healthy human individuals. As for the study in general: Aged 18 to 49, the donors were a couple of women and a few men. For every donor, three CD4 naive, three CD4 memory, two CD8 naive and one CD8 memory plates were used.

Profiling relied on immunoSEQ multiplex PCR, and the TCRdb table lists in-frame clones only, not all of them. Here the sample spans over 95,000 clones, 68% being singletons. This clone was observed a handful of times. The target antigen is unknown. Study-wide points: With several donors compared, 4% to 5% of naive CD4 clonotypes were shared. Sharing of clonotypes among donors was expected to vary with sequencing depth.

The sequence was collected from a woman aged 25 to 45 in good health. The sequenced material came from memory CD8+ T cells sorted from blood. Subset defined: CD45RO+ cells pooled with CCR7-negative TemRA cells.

CDR3 in amino acids: CASSTGGGRTEAFF. The CDR3 DNA follows: TGTGCCAGCAGTACAGGGGGCGGGCGCACTGAAGCTTTCTTT. The V gene is TRBV2, the J gene TRBJ1-1; 9 bases fit TRBD1. The length of the CDR3 is 14 residues. V gave up 5 bases and J gave up 4 bases; unmatched junction bases: 5. The V gene's germline CDR1 is SNHLY and CDR2 FYNNEI.